These 15 T cell receptor beta chains came from one sample sequenced in a study of T cell responses to AZD1222 COVID-19 vaccine. Generated by immunoSEQ multiplex PCR, the TCRdb table keeps only in-frame clones and is missing some. The top ten hold around 3.1% of the sample, which has 95,000 to 150,000 clones, 75% to 90% seen once. Sequencing used peripheral blood, obtained on day 0 of AZD1222 vaccination. Every receptor here comes from an adult in good health.

The J gene is TRBJ2-1, the V gene TRBV6-5, with a tentative D call TRBD2 (6 bases). Germline V gives CDR1 MNHEY, CDR2 SVGAGI. There are 13 residues in the CDR3. Trimming took off 5 bases at V and 3 bases at J, with 8 bases between the two ends. The CDR3 nucleotides are TGTGCCAGCAGTAGGACTAACTACAATGAGCAGTTCTTC. Translated, it gives CASSRTNYNEQFF.

V usage is TRBV7-6 and J usage is TRBJ2-5; D unresolved. CDR1 is SGHVS and CDR2 is FNYEAQ in the germline V gene. Trimming took 2 bases from V and 4 from J, leaving 5 bases between them. CDR3 length equals 12 residues. This CDR3 is CASSLWAETQYF. Written as DNA, the CDR3 is TGTGCCAGCAGCTTATGGGCAGAGACCCAGTACTTC.

V is TRBV2 and J is TRBJ2-1; 14 bases align to TRBD2. This CDR3 spans 16 amino acids. The ends lost 6 bases at V and 9 bases at J; junction bases unmatched: 10. From germline, CDR1 is SNHLY and CDR2 FYNNEI. CDR3 DNA sequence: TGTGCCAGCAGGGGACTAGCGGGGGCCCGAGGGCGTGAGCAGTTCTTC. Encoded protein: CASRGLAGARGREQFF.

The rearrangement links TRBV5-4 to TRBJ1-4; 7 bases agree with TRBD1. V lost 2 bases and J lost 10; bases outside the gene matches: 8. Germline lookup yields CDR1 SGHNT and CDR2 YYREEE (reference sequence). The CDR3 spans 14 residues. The CDR3 region is CASSLGGSAGKLFF. The CDR3 region has the DNA TGTGCCAGCAGCTTAGGGGGCTCGGCGGGAAAACTGTTTTTT.

The genes are TRBV5-8 and TRBJ1-6; D call uncertain. V was pared by 2 bases and J by 13 bases, with 22 bases between. This CDR3 has 16 amino acids. Germline V gene data show CDR1 as SGHTS and CDR2 as YDEGEE. This CDR3 is CASSFIGRQIDPPLHF. Here the CDR3 DNA reads TGTGCCAGCAGCTTTATAGGTCGGCAGATCGATCCCCCCCTCCACTTT. The variable domain in full, with the rest retrieved from reference TRBV5-8 and TRBJ1-6, is EAGVTQSPTHLIKTRGQQATLRCSPISGHTSVYWYQQALGLGLQFLLWYDEGEERNRGNFPPRFSGRQFPNYSSELNVNALELEDSALYLCASSFIGRQIDPPLHFGNGTRLTVT.

The CDR3 reads CASSLDDRVAGANVLTF. The CDR3 DNA reads TGTGCCAGCAGCTTAGATGACAGGGTAGCTGGGGCCAACGTCCTGACTTTC. This chain joins TRBV7-8 and TRBJ2-6; 7 nucleotides match TRBD1. Trimming took 1 base from V and 2 from J; bases not matched to a gene: 5. The CDR3 covers 17 residues. CDR1 is SGHVS and CDR2 is FQNEAQ in the germline V gene.

The gene calls are TRBV20-1 and TRBJ2-7, with 10 bases fitting TRBD2. This CDR3 region has 15 residues. Unmatched junction bases numbered 5, after V lost 3 bases and J lost 0 bases. From germline, CDR1 is DFQATT and CDR2 SNEGSKA (reference sequence). The CDR3 loop is CSASLAGGLSYEQYF. CDR3 nucleotides: TGCAGTGCTAGTTTAGCGGGAGGCCTCTCCTACGAGCAGTACTTC.

The V and J genes are TRBV4-3 and TRBJ2-3; 7 nucleotides align to TRBD2. The CDR3 contains 14 residues. V shed 3 bases and J 2 bases; nucleotides not matched to a gene: 2. Germline values: CDR1 LGHNA, CDR2 YSLEER. The CDR3 protein is CASSQRGFTDTQYF. CDR3 bases: TGCGCCAGCAGCCAGCGGGGGTTCACAGATACGCAGTATTTT.

The V call is TRBV4-3, the J call TRBJ1-2; D not certain. V was shortened by 2 bases and J by 8 bases, with 12 bases between the two germline ends. The CDR3 is 13 amino acids. The germline V gene encodes CDR1 LGHNA and CDR2 YSLEER. The CDR3 region has the DNA TGCGCCAGCAGCCAAACGCAGGCCTCGGGCTACACCTTC. As protein: CASSQTQASGYTF.

The chain combines TRBV2 with TRBJ2-1, with 14 bases aligning to TRBD2. V shed 5 bases and J 7 bases; nucleotides not matched to a gene: 4. The CDR3 totals 15 residues. Germline V gene lookup returns CDR1 SNHLY and CDR2 FYNNEI. This CDR3 reads CASSQRTSGRNEQFF. In nucleotides, the CDR3 is TGTGCCAGCAGTCAAAGGACTAGCGGGAGGAATGAGCAGTTCTTC.

J is TRBJ2-2 and V is TRBV27, with TRBD1 matching over 8 bases. Trimming removed 5 bases from V and 1 base from J; junction bases left unmatched: 3. The CDR3 totals 15 residues. Germline V gene data show CDR1 as MNHEY and CDR2 as SMNVEV (reference sequence). The CDR3 bases are TGTGCCAGCAGTCACAGGGGGTGGAACACCGGGGAGCTGTTTTTT. Protein product: CASSHRGWNTGELFF.

V is TRBV5-4 and J is TRBJ2-1, with 7 bases identical to TRBD2. Trimming cost V 4 bases and J 2 bases; bases outside gene matches: 3. Per the germline V gene, CDR1 is SGHNT and CDR2 is YYREEE (reference sequence). This CDR3 comprises 14 residues. The CDR3 DNA follows: TGTGCCAGCAGCGGTCGGGGGGCCTACAATGAGCAGTTCTTC. This translates into CASSGRGAYNEQFF.

The rearrangement links TRBV28 to TRBJ1-5; D is uncertain. The germline V gene has CDR1 MDHEN and CDR2 SYDVKM. The CDR3 has 15 amino acids. The germline V and J ends were trimmed by 6 bases and 2 bases, with 14 bases remaining between them. The CDR3 is CASSLGSVGNQPQHF. The CDR3 DNA is TGTGCCAGCAGCCTTGGCTCGGTGGGCAATCAGCCCCAGCATTTT.

The J gene is TRBJ2-7, the V gene TRBV9, with 11 bases identical to TRBD1. Germline V CDR1 and CDR2: SGDLS, YYNGEE. CDR3 length equals 14 residues. V was clipped by 4 bases and J by 7 bases; unmatched bases: 7. The CDR3 DNA follows: TGTGCCAGCAGCCCAGGACAGGGGGCTAAAGAGCAGTACTTC. Protein sequence: CASSPGQGAKEQYF.

J is TRBJ1-5 and V is TRBV19; 9 bases map to TRBD1. The CDR3 extends over 16 amino acids. The trim removed 9 bases at V and 10 bases at J, leaving 19 bases unmatched. Per the germline V gene, CDR1 is LNHDA and CDR2 is SQIVND (reference sequence). The CDR3 is CASQSITGGVRNPQHF. In DNA form, the CDR3 reads TGTGCCAGCCAATCAATTACAGGGGGCGTAAGAAATCCCCAGCATTTT.